The rows below give T cell receptor beta chains drawn from one sample of a study of blood T cells in healthy people across ages. TCRdb reprocessed the 5' RACE reads via MiXCR and lists one record per CDR3 protein. This table holds 600,000 to 850,000 distinct CDR3 sequences, 35% to 45% found once. Material for sequencing was blood. Every receptor here comes from a woman aged 55-70 years in good health. The CDR3 runs from the conserved cysteine through the conserved F or W. Fields, in order: clone size, D gene, J gene, V gene, CDR3 protein, CDR3 DNA. A D gene is named only where the DNA matches it firmly. Not all rows give a size; the values are once, few, many and, for expanded clones, a class.

few | NA | TRBJ2-7 | TRBV20-1 | CSARMVYEQYF | TGCAGTGCTAGGATGGTCTACGAGCAGTACTTC
NA | NA | TRBJ1-2 | TRBV15 | CATSRGESGITYYGYTF | TGTGCCACCAGCAGAGGAGAATCCGGGATTACTTACTATGGCTACACCTTC
NA | TRBD2 | TRBJ2-5 | TRBV27 | CASSVRPTGREYF | TGTGCCAGCAGTGTACGCCCGACTGGGAGGGAGTACTTC
few | TRBD2 | TRBJ2-3 | TRBV13 | CASSRTSLDTQYF | TGTGCCAGCAGCCGGACTAGCTTAGATACGCAGTATTTT
NA | TRBD1 | TRBJ1-4 | TRBV10-3 | CAISESTGQGAREKLFF | TGTGCCATCAGTGAATCCACTGGACAGGGGGCAAGGGAAAAACTGTTTTTT
NA | NA | TRBJ2-1 | TRBV7-2 | CASSLERGSYNEQFF | TGTGCCAGCAGCTTGGAGAGGGGCTCCTACAATGAGCAGTTCTTC
few | NA | TRBJ1-2 | TRBV20-1 | CSARDRREGGYTF | TGCAGTGCTAGAGATCGCAGGGAAGGCGGCTACACCTTC
NA | TRBD1 | TRBJ1-1 | TRBV5-6 | CASSLKAGGYAFF | TGTGCCAGCAGCTTGAAGGCAGGGGGTTACGCTTTCTTT
many | NA | TRBJ1-1 | TRBV4-1 | CASSWTEMNTEAFF | TGCGCCAGCAGTTGGACAGAGATGAACACTGAAGCTTTCTTT
NA | TRBD2 | TRBJ2-7 | TRBV20-1 | CSARGLTSGGSGGEQYF | TGCAGTGCTAGAGGTTTGACTAGCGGGGGCTCCGGGGGGGAGCAGTACTTC
few | NA | TRBJ2-4 | TRBV6-2/TRBV6-3 | CASSIVAKNIQYF | TGTGCCAGCAGTATTGTAGCCAAAAACATTCAGTACTTC
once | NA | TRBJ2-7 | TRBV7-2 | CASSLDGGMNEQYF | TGTGCCAGCAGCTTAGATGGGGGTATGAACGAGCAGTACTTC
NA | NA | TRBJ2-7 | TRBV4-2 | CASSQDFGGYEQYF | TGTGCCAGCAGCCAAGATTTTGGGGGCTACGAGCAGTACTTC
few | NA | TRBJ1-6 | TRBV12-3/TRBV12-4 | CASSQQGNSPLHF | TGTGCCAGCAGTCAACAGGGTAATTCACCCCTCCACTTT
few | TRBD1 | TRBJ1-1 | TRBV29-1 | CSVKVETGWTEAFF | TGCAGCGTAAAAGTGGAGACAGGGTGGACTGAAGCTTTCTTT
NA | NA | TRBJ2-4 | TRBV5-1 | CASSLGLNREQYF | TGCGCCAGCAGCTTGGGACTAAATAGAGAGCAGTACTTC
many | NA | TRBJ2-7 | TRBV21-1 | CASSPRRDRVVYEQYF | TGTGCCAGCAGCCCCAGACGGGACAGGGTGGTCTACGAGCAGTACTTC
NA | NA | TRBJ2-7 | TRBV6-2/TRBV6-3 | CASSTGSKQYF | TGTGCCAGCAGTACAGGTAGCAAGCAGTACTTC
few | NA | TRBJ2-3 | TRBV5-1 | CASSLGLGQGTDTQYF | TGCGCCAGCAGCTTGGGGTTGGGGCAGGGCACAGATACGCAGTATTTT
NA | NA | TRBJ1-2 | TRBV11-2 | CASSSTSLYGYTF | TGTGCCAGCAGCTCGACTAGCCTCTATGGCTACACCTTC
NA | TRBD1 | TRBJ1-5 | TRBV12-3/TRBV12-4 | CASSLVTGTGQPQHF | TGTGCCAGCAGTTTAGTAACAGGGACAGGGCAGCCCCAGCATTTT
NA | NA | TRBJ2-5 | TRBV14 | CASSHRPQETQYF | TGTGCCAGCAGCCACCGGCCTCAAGAGACCCAGTACTTC
NA | NA | TRBJ1-1 | TRBV27 | CASSPWNGMNTEAFF | TGTGCCAGCAGCCCTTGGAACGGCATGAACACTGAAGCTTTCTTT
few | TRBD2 | TRBJ2-5 | TRBV4-1 | CASSQGPGLGGETQYF | TGCGCCAGCAGCCAAGGACCGGGACTAGGGGGAGAGACCCAGTACTTC